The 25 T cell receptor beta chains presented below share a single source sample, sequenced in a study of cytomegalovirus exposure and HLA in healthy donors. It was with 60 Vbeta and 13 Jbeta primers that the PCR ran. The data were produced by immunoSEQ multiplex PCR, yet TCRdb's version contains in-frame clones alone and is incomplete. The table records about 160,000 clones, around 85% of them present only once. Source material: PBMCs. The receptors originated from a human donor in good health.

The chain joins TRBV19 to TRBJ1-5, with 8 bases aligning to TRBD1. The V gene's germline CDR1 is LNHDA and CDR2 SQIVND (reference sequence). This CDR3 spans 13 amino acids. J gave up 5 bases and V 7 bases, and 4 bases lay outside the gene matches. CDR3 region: CASTRTGHQPQHF. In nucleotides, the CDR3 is TGTGCCAGTACCCGGACAGGGCATCAGCCCCAGCATTTT. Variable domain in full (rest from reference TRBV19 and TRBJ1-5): DGGITQSPKYLFRKEGQNVTLSCEQNLNHDAMYWYRQDPGQGLRLIYYSQIVNDFQKGDIAEGYSVSREKKESFPLTVTSAQKNPTAFYLCASTRTGHQPQHFGDGTRLSIL.

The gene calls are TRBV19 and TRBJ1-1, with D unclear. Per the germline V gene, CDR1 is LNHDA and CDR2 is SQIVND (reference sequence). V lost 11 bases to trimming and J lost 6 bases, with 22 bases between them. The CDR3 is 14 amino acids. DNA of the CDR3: TGTGCCGTAGCCCCTCCTGCACTCAAGGCTGAAGCTTTCTTT. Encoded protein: CAVAPPALKAEAFF.

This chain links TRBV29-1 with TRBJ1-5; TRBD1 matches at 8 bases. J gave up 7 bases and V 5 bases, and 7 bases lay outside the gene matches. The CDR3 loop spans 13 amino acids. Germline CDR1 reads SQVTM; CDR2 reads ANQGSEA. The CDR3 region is CSVTTGGAQPQHF. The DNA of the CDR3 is TGCAGCGTTACCACAGGGGGTGCGCAGCCCCAGCATTTT.

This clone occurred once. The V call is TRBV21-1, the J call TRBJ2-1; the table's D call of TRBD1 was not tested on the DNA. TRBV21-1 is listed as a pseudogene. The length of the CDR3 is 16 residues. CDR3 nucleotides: TGTGCCAGCAGCAAAGGGGGACAGGGGGCGGGCAGTGAGCAGTTCTTC. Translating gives CASSKGGQGAGSEQFF.

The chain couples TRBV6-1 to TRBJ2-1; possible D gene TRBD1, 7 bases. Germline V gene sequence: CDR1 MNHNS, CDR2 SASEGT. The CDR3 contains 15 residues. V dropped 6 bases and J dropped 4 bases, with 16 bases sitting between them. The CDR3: CASSSAGGTYNEQFF. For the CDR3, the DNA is TGTGCCAGCAGCTCGGCAGGGGGGACGTACAATGAGCAGTTCTTC.

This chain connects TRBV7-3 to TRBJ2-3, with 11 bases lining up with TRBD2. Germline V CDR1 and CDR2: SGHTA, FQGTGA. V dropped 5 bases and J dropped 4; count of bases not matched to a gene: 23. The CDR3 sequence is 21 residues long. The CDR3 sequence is CASSPAGGSGGGYRFADTQYF. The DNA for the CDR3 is TGTGCCAGCAGCCCCGCGGGGGGTAGCGGGGGGGGATACAGGTTCGCAGATACGCAGTATTTT.

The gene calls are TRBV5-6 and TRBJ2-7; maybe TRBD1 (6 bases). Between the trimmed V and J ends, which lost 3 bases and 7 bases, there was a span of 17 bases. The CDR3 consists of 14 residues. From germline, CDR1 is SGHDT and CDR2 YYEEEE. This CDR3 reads CASSWRGRGIEQYF. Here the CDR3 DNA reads TGTGCCAGCAGCTGGCGCGGCAGGGGAATTGAGCAGTACTTC.

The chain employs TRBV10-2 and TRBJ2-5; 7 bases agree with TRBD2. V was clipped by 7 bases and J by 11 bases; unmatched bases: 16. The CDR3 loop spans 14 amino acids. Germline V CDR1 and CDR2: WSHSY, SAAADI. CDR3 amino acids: CASTPGNARGEQYF. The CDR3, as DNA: TGCGCCAGCACTCCGGGGAACGCCCGGGGGGAGCAGTACTTC.

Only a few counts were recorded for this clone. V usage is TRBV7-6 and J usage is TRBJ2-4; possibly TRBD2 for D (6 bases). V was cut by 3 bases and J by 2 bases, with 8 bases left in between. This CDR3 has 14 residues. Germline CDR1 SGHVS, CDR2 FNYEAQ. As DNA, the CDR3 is TGTGCCAGCAGCTTGGGGGGACCCAAAAACATTCAGTACTTC. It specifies CASSLGGPKNIQYF.

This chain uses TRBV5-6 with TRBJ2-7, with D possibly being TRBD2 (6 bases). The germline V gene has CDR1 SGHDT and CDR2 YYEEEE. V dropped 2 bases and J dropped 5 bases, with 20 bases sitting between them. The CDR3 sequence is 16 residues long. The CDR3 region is CASSLRGTAGWDEQYF. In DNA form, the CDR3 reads TGTGCCAGCAGCTTACGCGGGACGGCGGGTTGGGACGAGCAGTACTTC. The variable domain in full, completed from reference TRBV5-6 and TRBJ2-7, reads DAGVTQSPTHLIKTRGQQVTLRCSPKSGHDTVSWYQQALGQGPQFIFQYYEEEERQRGNFPDRFSGHQFPNYSSELNVNALLLGDSALYLCASSLRGTAGWDEQYFGPGTRLTVT.

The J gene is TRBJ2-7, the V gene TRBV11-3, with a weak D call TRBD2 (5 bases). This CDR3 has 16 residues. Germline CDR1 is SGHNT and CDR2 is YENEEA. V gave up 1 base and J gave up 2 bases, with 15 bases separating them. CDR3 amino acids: CASSLAPGEKTYEQYF. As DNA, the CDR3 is TGTGCCAGCAGCTTAGCCCCCGGGGAAAAAACCTACGAGCAGTACTTC.

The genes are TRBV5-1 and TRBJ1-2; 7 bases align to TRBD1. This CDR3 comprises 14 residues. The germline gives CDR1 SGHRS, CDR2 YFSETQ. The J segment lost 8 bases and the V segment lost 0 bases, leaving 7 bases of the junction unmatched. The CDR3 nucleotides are TGCGCCAGCAGCTTGGAGGGGGCGGCCGGGGGCTACACCTTC. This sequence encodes CASSLEGAAGGYTF.

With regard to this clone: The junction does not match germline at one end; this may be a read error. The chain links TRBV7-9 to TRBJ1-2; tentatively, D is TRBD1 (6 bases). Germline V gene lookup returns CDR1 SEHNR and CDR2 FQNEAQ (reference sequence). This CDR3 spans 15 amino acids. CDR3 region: CSSSFGEIRGYGYTF. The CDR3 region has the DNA TGTTCCAGCAGCTTTGGGGAAATCAGGGGCTATGGCTACACCTTC. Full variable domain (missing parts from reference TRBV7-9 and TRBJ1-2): DTGVSQNPRHKITKRGQNVTFRCDPISEHNRLYWYRQTLGQGPEFLTYFQNEAQLEKSRLLSDRFSAERPKGSFSTLEIQRTEQGDSAMYLCSSSFGEIRGYGYTFGSGTRLTVV.

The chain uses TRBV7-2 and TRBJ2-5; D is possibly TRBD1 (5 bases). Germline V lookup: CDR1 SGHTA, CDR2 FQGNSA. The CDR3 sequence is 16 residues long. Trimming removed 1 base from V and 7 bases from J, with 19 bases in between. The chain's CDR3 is CASSLDTVGAYGTQYF. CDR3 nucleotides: TGTGCCAGCAGCTTAGACACCGTTGGGGCGTATGGGACCCAGTACTTC.

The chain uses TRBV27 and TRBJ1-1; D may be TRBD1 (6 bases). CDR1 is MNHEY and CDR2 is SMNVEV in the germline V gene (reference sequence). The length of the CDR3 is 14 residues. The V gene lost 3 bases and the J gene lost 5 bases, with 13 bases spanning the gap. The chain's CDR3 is CASSLQGSSTEAFF. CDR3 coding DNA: TGTGCCAGCAGTTTGCAGGGGTCAAGTACTGAAGCTTTCTTT.

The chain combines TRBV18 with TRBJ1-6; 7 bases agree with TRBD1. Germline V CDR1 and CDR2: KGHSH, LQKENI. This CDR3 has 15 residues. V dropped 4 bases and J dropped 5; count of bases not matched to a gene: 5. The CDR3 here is CASSQEDRHNSPLHF. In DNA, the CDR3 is TGTGCCAGCTCACAAGAGGACAGGCATAATTCACCCCTCCACTTT.

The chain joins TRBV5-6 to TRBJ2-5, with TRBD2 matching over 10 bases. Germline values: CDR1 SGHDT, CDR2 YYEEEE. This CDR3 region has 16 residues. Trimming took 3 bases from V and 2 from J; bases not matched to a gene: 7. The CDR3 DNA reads TGTGCCAGCAGCTGGAGAGCTAGCGGGGGTCAAGAGACCCAGTACTTC. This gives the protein CASSWRASGGQETQYF.

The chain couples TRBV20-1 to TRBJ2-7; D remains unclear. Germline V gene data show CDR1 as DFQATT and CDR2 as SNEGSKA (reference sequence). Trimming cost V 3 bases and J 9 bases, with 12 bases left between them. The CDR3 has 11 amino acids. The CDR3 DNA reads TGCAGTGCTAGTGGTCAAGCTGGGCAGTACTTC. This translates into CSASGQAGQYF.

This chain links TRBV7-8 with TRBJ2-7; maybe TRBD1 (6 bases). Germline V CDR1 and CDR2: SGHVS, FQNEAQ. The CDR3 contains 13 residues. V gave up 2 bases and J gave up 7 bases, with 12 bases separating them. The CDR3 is CASSLTGSREQYF. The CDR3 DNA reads TGTGCCAGCAGCTTAACAGGGAGTAGGGAGCAGTACTTC. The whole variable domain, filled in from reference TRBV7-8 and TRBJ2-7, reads GAGVSQSPRYKVAKRGQDVALRCDPISGHVSLFWYQQALGQGPEFLTYFQNEAQLDKSGLPSDRFFAERPEGSVSTLKIQRTQQEDSAVYLCASSLTGSREQYFGPGTRLTVT.

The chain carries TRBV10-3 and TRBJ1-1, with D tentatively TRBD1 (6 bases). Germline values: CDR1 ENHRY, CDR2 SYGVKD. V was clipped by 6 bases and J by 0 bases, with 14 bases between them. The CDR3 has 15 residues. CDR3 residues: CAISRQATMNTEAFF. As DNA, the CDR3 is TGTGCCATCAGCCGACAGGCGACCATGAACACTGAAGCTTTCTTT.

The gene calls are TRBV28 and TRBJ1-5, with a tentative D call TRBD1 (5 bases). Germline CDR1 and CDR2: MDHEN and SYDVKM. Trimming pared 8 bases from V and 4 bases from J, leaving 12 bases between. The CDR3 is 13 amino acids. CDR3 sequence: CASSGTLNQPQHF. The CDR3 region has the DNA TGTGCCAGCTCCGGGACTTTAAATCAGCCCCAGCATTTT.

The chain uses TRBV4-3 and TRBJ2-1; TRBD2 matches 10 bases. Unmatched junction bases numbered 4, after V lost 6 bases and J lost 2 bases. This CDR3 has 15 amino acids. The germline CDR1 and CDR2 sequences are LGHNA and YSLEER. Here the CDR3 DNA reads TGCGCCAGCAGACTCGGACTAGCGGCCTACAATGAGCAGTTCTTC. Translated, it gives CASRLGLAAYNEQFF.

The CDR3 coding sequence is TGTGCCAGCAGCTTAGGGACAGCCCCCGGGGAGCTGTTTTTT. It is translated as CASSLGTAPGELFF. The chain joins TRBV5-6 to TRBJ2-2; 7 bases are shared with TRBD1. Trimming removed 2 bases from V and 6 bases from J; junction bases left unmatched: 4. The length of the CDR3 is 14 residues. Germline loops: CDR1 SGHDT, CDR2 YYEEEE.

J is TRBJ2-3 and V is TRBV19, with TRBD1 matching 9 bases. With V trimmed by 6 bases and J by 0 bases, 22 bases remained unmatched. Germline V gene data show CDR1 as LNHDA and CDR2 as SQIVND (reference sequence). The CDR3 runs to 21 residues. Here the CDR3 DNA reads TGTGCCAGTAGGGACAGGGGAAGAGGGTCGAGGCGGGGGCCGAGCACAGATACGCAGTATTTT. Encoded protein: CASRDRGRGSRRGPSTDTQYF.

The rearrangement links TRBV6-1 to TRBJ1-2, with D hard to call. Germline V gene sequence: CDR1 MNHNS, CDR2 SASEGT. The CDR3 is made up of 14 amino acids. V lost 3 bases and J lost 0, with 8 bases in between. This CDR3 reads CASSDAISNYGYTF. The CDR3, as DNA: TGTGCCAGCAGTGATGCGATTTCTAACTATGGCTACACCTTC.